A selection of T cell receptor beta chains follows, all from one sample in a study of cytomegalovirus exposure and HLA in healthy donors. Method: immunoSEQ multiplex PCR; TCRdb's copy keeps in-frame clones and lacks some. The sample includes tens of thousands of clones, 70% to 80% of them seen just once. Sequenced sample: PBMCs. Receptors were obtained from a female donor in good health and CMV-seronegative. Each CDR3 is given with its conserved first and last residue. D genes are given only for firm matches. A clone size is listed for some rows: how often the clone was seen (once, few, many), or a class if it is expanded.

CDR3aa | CDR3nt | v_gene | d_gene | j_gene | abundance
CASSLVKLPGQGAGAFF | TGTGCCAGCAGCTTAGTGAAGTTACCGGGACAGGGGGCAGGAGCTTTCTTT | TRBV11-2 | TRBD1 | TRBJ1-1 | NA
CASSLAAPRRDTGELFF | TGTGCCAGCAGCTTAGCGGCACCCCGGAGGGACACCGGGGAGCTGTTTTTT | TRBV11-2 | NA | TRBJ2-2 | NA
CAWRGPLGSTLTGDTQYF | TGTGCCTGGAGGGGGCCCTTGGGGTCTACACTAACCGGAGATACGCAGTATTTT | TRBV30 | NA | TRBJ2-3 | few
CASSPGQGNEKLFF | TGTGCCAGCAGTCCGGGACAGGGGAATGAAAAACTGTTTTTT | TRBV6-6 | TRBD1 | TRBJ1-4 | NA
CASSSTVAGGPGELFF | TGTGCCAGTAGCAGTACCGTGGCAGGAGGACCCGGGGAGCTGTTTTTT | TRBV6-4 | NA | TRBJ2-2 | medium-sized
CASSTGIWETQYF | TGTGCCAGCAGTACAGGGATTTGGGAGACCCAGTACTTC | TRBV7-2 | NA | TRBJ2-5 | NA
CASGRTGTNTEAFF | TGTGCTAGTGGCCGGACAGGGACGAACACTGAAGCTTTCTTT | TRBV12-5 | TRBD1 | TRBJ1-1 | NA
CASSLARDRAPEAFF | TGTGCCAGCAGCTTAGCCCGGGACAGGGCCCCTGAAGCTTTCTTT | TRBV11-1 | TRBD1 | TRBJ1-1 | NA
CASSPPLAWEQYF | TGTGCCAGCAGTCCTCCCCTGGCCTGGGAGCAGTACTTC | TRBV6-5 | NA | TRBJ2-7 | NA
CASSPSTGGYGYTF | TGTGCCAGCAGTCCCTCGACAGGGGGCTATGGCTACACCTTC | TRBV25-1 | TRBD1 | TRBJ1-2 | NA
CASSQVQGPIGYEQYF | TGCGCCAGCAGCCAAGTACAGGGCCCCATAGGATACGAGCAGTACTTC | TRBV4-1 | NA | TRBJ2-7 | NA
CASSETQTEAFF | TGTGCCAGCAGTGAAACTCAGACAGAAGCTTTCTTT | TRBV6-1 | NA | TRBJ1-1 | NA
CASSQDLGGWTGELFF | TGCGCCAGCAGCCAAGATCTCGGGGGATGGACCGGGGAGCTGTTTTTT | TRBV4-3 | NA | TRBJ2-2 | NA
CASSLRTGGETQYF | TGTGCCAGCAGTTTACGGACAGGGGGAGAGACCCAGTACTTC | TRBV7-9 | TRBD1 | TRBJ2-5 | NA
CASSIRTDPNYGYTF | TGTGCCAGTAGCATCCGGACAGACCCGAACTATGGCTACACCTTC | TRBV19 | NA | TRBJ1-2 | few
CASSSQGALAGANVLTF | TGTGCCAGCAGTTCCCAGGGGGCGCTAGCTGGGGCCAACGTCCTGACTTTC | TRBV27 | TRBD1 | TRBJ2-6 | NA
CASSLNGAGQMNTEAFF | TGTGCCAGCAGCTTAAATGGGGCGGGACAGATGAACACTGAAGCTTTCTTT | TRBV7-2 | TRBD1 | TRBJ1-1 | few
CASSPQGGNSPLHF | TGTGCCAGCAGTCCACAGGGGGGGAATTCACCCCTCCACTTT | TRBV6-5 | TRBD1 | TRBJ1-6 | once
CASSSYQGIDEQYF | TGTGCCAGCAGCTCCTACCAGGGGATCGACGAGCAGTACTTC | TRBV7-9 | NA | TRBJ2-7 | few
CASSLNGTSGEQYF | TGTGCCAGCAGCTTAAATGGGACTAGCGGCGAGCAGTACTTC | TRBV7-3 | TRBD2 | TRBJ2-7 | NA
CASSSVDRGRQPQHF | TGTGCCAGCAGCTCCGTGGACAGGGGTCGTCAGCCCCAGCATTTT | TRBV7-8 | TRBD1 | TRBJ1-5 | NA
CASKAEGSPLHF | TGTGCCAGTAAAGCCGAGGGTTCACCCCTCCACTTT | TRBV19 | NA | TRBJ1-6 | NA
CASSSRQGQETQYF | TGTGCCAGCAGTTCACGACAGGGCCAAGAGACCCAGTACTTC | TRBV27 | TRBD1 | TRBJ2-5 | NA
CAVAGPAGTDTQYF | TGTGCAGTAGCGGGTCCGGCGGGCACAGATACGCAGTATTTT | TRBV7-7 | TRBD2 | TRBJ2-3 | NA
CAWNRGPLYEQYF | TGTGCCTGGAATAGGGGGCCGCTCTACGAGCAGTACTTC | TRBV30 | TRBD1 | TRBJ2-7 | NA
CASSTTGVSNQPQHF | TGTGCCAGCAGCACCACAGGGGTAAGCAATCAGCCCCAGCATTTT | TRBV7-2 | TRBD1 | TRBJ1-5 | NA
CASSIDSRGQGPNTEAFF | TGTGCCAGTAGTATAGACTCCCGTGGACAGGGACCGAACACTGAAGCTTTCTTT | TRBV19 | TRBD1 | TRBJ1-1 | NA
CASSLRTGGTDTQYF | TGTGCCAGCAGCCTCCGGACAGGGGGCACAGATACGCAGTATTTT | TRBV5-6 | TRBD1 | TRBJ2-3 | NA
CASSDRGDTQYF | TGTGCCAGCAGTGACAGGGGGGATACGCAGTATTTT | TRBV2 | TRBD1 | TRBJ2-3 | NA
CASSPSRDIEAFF | TGTGCCAGCTCGCCGAGTCGGGACATTGAAGCTTTCTTT | TRBV18 | NA | TRBJ1-1 | NA
CAWSSLRGAGELFF | TGTGCCTGGAGTAGTTTACGGGGGGCCGGGGAGCTGTTTTTT | TRBV30 | TRBD2 | TRBJ2-2 | NA
CSVEDWRPHNEQFF | TGCAGCGTTGAGGACTGGAGACCCCACAATGAGCAGTTCTTC | TRBV29-1 | NA | TRBJ2-1 | NA
CASSRKTSGSYEQYF | TGTGCCAGCAGTAGGAAAACTAGCGGCTCCTACGAGCAGTACTTC | TRBV14 | TRBD2 | TRBJ2-7 | once
CASSRVVGGAEQYF | TGTGCCAGTAGTAGGGTGGTAGGAGGGGCCGAGCAGTACTTC | TRBV19 | NA | TRBJ2-7 | few
CSVLLTGGYTTNEKLFF | TGCAGCGTTCTCTTGACAGGGGGATACACAACTAATGAAAAACTGTTTTTT | TRBV29-1 | TRBD1 | TRBJ1-4 | NA
CASSSPTAVRTEAFF | TGTGCCAGTTCTAGCCCCACCGCAGTAAGGACTGAAGCTTTCTTT | TRBV19 | NA | TRBJ1-1 | NA
CASSRQYLYNSPLHF | TGCGCCAGCAGTCGACAGTACCTTTATAATTCACCCCTCCACTTT | TRBV4-1 | NA | TRBJ1-6 | NA
CASSPLTGEAFF | TGTGCCAGCAGTCCCTTAACAGGAGAAGCTTTCTTT | TRBV27 | NA | TRBJ1-1 | few
CASSPVDFFNEAFF | TGTGCCAGCTCACCAGTGGACTTCTTTAATGAAGCTTTCTTT | TRBV18 | NA | TRBJ1-1 | NA
CASSEFSGQGFGSAMGYTF | TGTGCCAGCAGTGAATTCTCGGGACAGGGCTTTGGATCCGCTATGGGCTACACCTTC | TRBV2 | TRBD1 | TRBJ1-2 | NA
CASSLEPTVLSSYEQYF | TGTGCCAGCAGCTTGGAGCCGACAGTCCTAAGCTCCTACGAGCAGTACTTC | TRBV5-6 | NA | TRBJ2-7 | NA
CSVWGRDGYTF | TGCAGCGTTTGGGGCAGGGATGGCTACACCTTC | TRBV29-1 | NA | TRBJ1-2 | NA
CASSLGLAGDSYEQYF | TGCGCCAGCAGCCTCGGACTAGCGGGGGACTCCTACGAGCAGTACTTC | TRBV4-1 | TRBD2 | TRBJ2-7 | NA
CASSKQGASTNEKLFF | TGTGCCAGTAGTAAACAGGGGGCCTCAACTAATGAAAAACTGTTTTTT | TRBV19 | TRBD1 | TRBJ1-4 | NA
CASSLGLDLETQYF | TGCGCCAGCAGCTTAGGACTAGACCTGGAGACCCAGTACTTC | TRBV5-1 | TRBD2 | TRBJ2-5 | NA
CASSSLEVDSSWNSPLHF | TGTGCCAGCAGCTCATTAGAGGTGGATTCCTCCTGGAATTCACCCCTCCACTTT | TRBV13 | NA | TRBJ1-6 | NA
CASSQARTSYNEQFF | TGTGCTAGCAGCCAGGCCCGGACATCTTACAATGAGCAGTTCTTC | TRBV7-7 | NA | TRBJ2-1 | once
CAISPTGLNNQPQHF | TGTGCCATCAGTCCCACAGGGCTGAACAATCAGCCCCAGCATTTT | TRBV10-3 | NA | TRBJ1-5 | few
CASSQENRGPGANVLTF | TGCGCCAGCAGCCAAGAAAACAGGGGTCCTGGGGCCAACGTCCTGACTTTC | TRBV4-3 | TRBD1 | TRBJ2-6 | NA
CASSPTTGLIPRYNEQFF | TGTGCCAGCAGCCCTACGACAGGGTTGATCCCCCGATACAATGAGCAGTTCTTC | TRBV7-2 | TRBD1 | TRBJ2-1 | NA
CASYQGQLNYGYTF | TGTGCCAGCTACCAGGGGCAACTCAACTATGGCTACACCTTC | TRBV6-5 | NA | TRBJ1-2 | NA
CASSEQGSFSGNTIYF | TGTGCCAGCTCGGAACAGGGTAGCTTCTCTGGAAACACCATATATTTT | TRBV18 | NA | TRBJ1-3 | few
CASSQEYRGTNEKLFF | TGCGCCAGCAGCCAAGAGTATAGGGGTACGAACGAAAAACTGTTTTTT | TRBV4-3 | NA | TRBJ1-4 | NA
CASSHSTSLNYGYTF | TGCGCCAGCAGCCATTCGACAAGTCTTAACTATGGCTACACCTTC | TRBV4-1 | NA | TRBJ1-2 | NA
CASSSPLARSPLHF | TGTGCCAGCAGTTCTCCCTTAGCGAGATCACCCCTCCACTTT | TRBV27 | NA | TRBJ1-6 | NA
CASSRQRATNEKLFF | TGTGCCAGCAGCCGCCAGCGAGCAACTAATGAAAAACTGTTTTTT | TRBV14 | NA | TRBJ1-4 | NA
CASSLDRGGNQPQHF | TGTGCCAGCAGCTTAGACAGGGGTGGGAATCAGCCCCAGCATTTT | TRBV7-9 | TRBD1 | TRBJ1-5 | NA